Below, 14 T cell receptor beta chains from the same sample are listed, as sequenced in a study of cytomegalovirus exposure and HLA in healthy donors. The primer mix had 60 Vbeta and 13 Jbeta primers. Clones were read by immunoSEQ multiplex PCR, and TCRdb kept only the in-frame ones, dropping some. This table holds 100,000 or so clones, about 81% found once. Sequences were obtained from PBMCs. The source is a man aged 25-45 years in good health and CMV-seronegative.

V and J are TRBV23-1 and TRBJ2-2, with 7 positions matching TRBD2. TRBV23-1 is labeled an ORF, and its function is uncertain. The CDR3 is 14 amino acids. With V trimmed by 3 bases and J by 6 bases, 4 bases remained unmatched. This CDR3 reads CASSQAGEPGELFF. For the CDR3, the DNA is TGCGCCAGCAGTCAGGCGGGGGAGCCCGGGGAGCTGTTTTTT.

The rearrangement joins TRBV5-4 to TRBJ2-7, with TRBD1 identical over 7 bases. The CDR3 spans 14 residues. Germline lookup yields CDR1 SGHNT and CDR2 YYREEE (reference sequence). With 1 base clipped from V and 3 bases from J, the junction kept 4 bases outside the gene matches. Here the CDR3 DNA reads TGTGCCAGCAGCTTGATGACAGGGAACTACGAGCAGTACTTC. The encoded protein is CASSLMTGNYEQYF. The full variable domain, with the rest looked up from reference TRBV5-4 and TRBJ2-7, is ETGVTQSPTHLIKTRGQQVTLRCSSQSGHNTVSWYQQALGQGPQFIFQYYREEENGRGNFPPRFSGLQFPNYSSELNVNALELDDSALYLCASSLMTGNYEQYFGPGTRLTVT.

This clone showed up just a few times. The chain joins TRBV19 to TRBJ2-7; D might be TRBD1 (6 bases). The CDR3 length is 14 residues. Germline-derived CDR1 and CDR2 are LNHDA and SQIVND (reference sequence). Trimming removed 5 bases at V and 3 bases at J, with 14 bases between. CDR3 coding DNA: TGTGCCAGTAGTGACGGACAGTACGACTACGAGCAGTACTTC. The encoded protein is CASSDGQYDYEQYF.

In DNA, the CDR3 is TGTGCCAGCAGTTTTTACACTCAGCCCCAGCATTTT. Translation gives CASSFYTQPQHF. V and J are TRBV28 and TRBJ1-5, with D hard to call. Trimming cost V 3 bases and J 6 bases, with 6 bases left between them. Germline CDR1 is MDHEN and CDR2 is SYDVKM. The CDR3 consists of 12 residues.

A word on this clone: The limits of the CDR3 on the DNA are not certain, so only TCRdb's listed CDR3 is given. The chain is built from TRBV5-4 and TRBJ1-2; the table's D call, TRBD1, was not checked against the DNA. Inclusive of both ends, the CDR3 amounts to 14 amino acids. Per the germline V gene, CDR1 is SGHNT and CDR2 is YYREEE (reference sequence). The CDR3 region is CASSSWGQGAPNTF.

The chain is built from TRBV7-2 and TRBJ2-5, with TRBD2 identical over 7 bases. V was clipped by 4 bases and J by 5 bases; unmatched bases: 10. This CDR3 has 15 residues. Looked up from germline, CDR1 is SGHTA and CDR2 is FQGNSA. The CDR3 loop is CASSSRASGYETQYF. The CDR3 coding sequence is TGTGCCAGCAGCTCGAGGGCTAGCGGTTACGAGACCCAGTACTTC.

The genes are TRBV18 and TRBJ1-1; 8 nucleotides agree with TRBD1. V was pared by 3 bases and J by 0 bases, with 12 bases of the junction left unmatched. The CDR3 is 18 amino acids. The V gene's germline CDR1 is KGHSH and CDR2 LQKENI. CDR3 region: CASSPLPSDRGMNTEAFF. The CDR3 DNA is TGTGCCAGCTCACCCCTCCCCTCCGACAGGGGCATGAACACTGAAGCTTTCTTT.

The rearrangement uses TRBV28 and TRBJ1-5, with 8 bases fitting TRBD1. The CDR3 length is 14 residues. The ends lost 8 bases at V and 3 bases at J; junction bases unmatched: 6. Per the germline V gene, CDR1 is MDHEN and CDR2 is SYDVKM. The CDR3 loop reads CASYGGQDNQPQHF. The CDR3 bases are TGTGCCAGCTACGGGGGACAGGACAATCAGCCCCAGCATTTT.

V and J are TRBV9 and TRBJ2-1; weak D call: TRBD2 (5 bases). Germline assignment: CDR1 SGDLS and CDR2 YYNGEE. Trimming pared 2 bases from V and 2 bases from J, leaving 14 bases between. CDR3 length: 16 amino acids. The CDR3 coding sequence is TGTGCCAGCAGCGTCCAATATTGGGAGCCCTACAATGAGCAGTTCTTC. It encodes CASSVQYWEPYNEQFF.

The chain employs TRBV5-4 and TRBJ2-1; 12 nucleotides line up with TRBD2. This CDR3 has 16 amino acids. Germline V CDR1 and CDR2: SGHNT, YYREEE (reference sequence). The V segment lost 3 bases and the J segment 4 bases; nucleotides outside the gene matches: 5. The CDR3 here is CASSSRTSGIYNEQFF. The CDR3 nucleotides read TGTGCCAGCAGCTCACGGACTAGCGGGATTTACAATGAGCAGTTCTTC.

J is TRBJ2-3 and V is TRBV5-5, with D maybe TRBD2 (6 bases). V was clipped by 1 base and J by 0 bases, with 9 bases between them. CDR3 length: 15 amino acids. Germline CDR1 is SGHKS and CDR2 is YYEKEE (reference sequence). The CDR3 is CASSLRRGSTDTQYF. In DNA, the CDR3 is TGTGCCAGCAGCTTGAGGCGGGGTAGCACAGATACGCAGTATTTT.

The rearrangement links TRBV27 to TRBJ1-2; 7 nucleotides align to TRBD1. CDR3 length: 15 amino acids. Germline V gives CDR1 MNHEY, CDR2 SMNVEV (reference sequence). The V and J ends lost 1 base and 2 bases, in that order; junction bases with no gene match: 4. The CDR3 DNA is TGTGCCAGCAGTTTATATAGGGGGCTGAACTATGGCTACACCTTC. Its translation: CASSLYRGLNYGYTF.

Only a few counts were recorded for this clone. The V gene is TRBV4-1, the J gene TRBJ2-1, with a tentative D call TRBD2 (5 bases). Looked up from germline, CDR1 is MGHRA and CDR2 is YSYEKL. Trimming shortened V by 0 bases and J by 0 bases, and 6 bases separated the two germline ends. The CDR3 extends over 15 amino acids. CDR3 DNA sequence: TGCGCCAGCAGCCAAGAGGGGAGCTCCTACAATGAGCAGTTCTTC. Translation: CASSQEGSSYNEQFF.

V and J are TRBV15 and TRBJ1-4; 7 nucleotides align to TRBD1. This CDR3 region has 16 residues. After removal of 5 bases from V and 7 bases from J, the junction contained 13 bases not matched to a gene. The germline V gene has CDR1 LNHNV and CDR2 YYDKDF (reference sequence). The DNA of the CDR3 is TGTGCCACCAGCGGGAACACAGGGGTGTGGAGTGAAAAACTGTTTTTT. This gives the protein CATSGNTGVWSEKLFF.